The subject of this entry is one TCR beta chain. Germline assignment: CDR1 SGHTA and CDR2 FQGNSA. Trimming at V came to 1 base and at J to 2 bases, leaving 4 bases not matched to a gene. The CDR3 totals 16 residues. TCRdb's table, derived via immunoSEQ multiplex PCR, lists solely in-frame clones and lacks some. Of approximately 89,000 clones in the sample, nearly 90% are singletons; the top ten hold approximately 4.9%. The data originate from a study of blood T cell repertoires in COVID-19. The receptor's source is a man in his sixties or seventies with acute or convalescent COVID-19. This chain uses TRBV7-2 with TRBJ2-1; 8 bases are a match to TRBD2. Sequencing was performed on peripheral blood. CDR3 protein: CASSLGSGGPYNEQFF. Here the CDR3 DNA reads TGTGCCAGCAGCTTAGGGAGCGGGGGACCCTACAATGAGCAGTTCTTC.